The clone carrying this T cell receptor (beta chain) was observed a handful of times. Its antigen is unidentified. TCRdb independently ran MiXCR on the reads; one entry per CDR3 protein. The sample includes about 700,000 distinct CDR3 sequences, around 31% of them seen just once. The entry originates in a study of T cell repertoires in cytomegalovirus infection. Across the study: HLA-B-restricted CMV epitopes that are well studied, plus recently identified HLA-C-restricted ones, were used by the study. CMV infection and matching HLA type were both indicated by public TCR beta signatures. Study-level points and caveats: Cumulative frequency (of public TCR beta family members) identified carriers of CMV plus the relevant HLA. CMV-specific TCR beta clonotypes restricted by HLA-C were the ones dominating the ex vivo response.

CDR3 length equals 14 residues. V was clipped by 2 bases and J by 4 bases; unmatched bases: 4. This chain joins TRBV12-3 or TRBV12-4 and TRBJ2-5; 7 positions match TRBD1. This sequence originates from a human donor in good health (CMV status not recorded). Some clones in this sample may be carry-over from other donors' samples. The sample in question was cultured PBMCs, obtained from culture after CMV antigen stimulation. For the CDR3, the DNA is TGTGCCAGCAGTTTATTGAAGGGGGCAGAGACCCAGTACTTC. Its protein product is CASSLLKGAETQYF.